What follows describes a single TCR beta chain. Its antigen remains unidentified. The data originate from a study of regulatory T cells in long-lasting Graves disease. Findings of the study overall: Newly diagnosed disease favored TRBV20-1 and TRBJ2-1 over persistent disease.

The CDR3 spans 15 residues. Trimming removed 6 bases from V and 4 bases from J; junction bases left unmatched: 9. Germline V gives CDR1 LGHNT, CDR2 FRNRAP. Investigators prepared the TCR beta libraries by applying iRepertoire HTBI primers and Arm-PCR of CDR3 regions. One entry per CDR3 protein results from TCRdb running MiXCR on the multiplex PCR reads. Here the sample spans hundreds of thousands of distinct CDR3 sequences, less than 20% being singletons. Regarding time point: newly diagnosed GD, antithyroid drugs for less than 3 months. Isolated PBMC RNA provided the starting material for the TCR library.

The sample in question was peripheral blood mononuclear cells (PBMCs), obtained at new diagnosis, from a patient treated with antithyroid drugs. J is TRBJ1-5 and V is TRBV12-5, with 7 bases identical to TRBD1. This TCR was sampled from a female donor with Graves disease. The CDR3 region is CASGPAQGRNQPQHF. CDR3 bases: TGTGCTAGTGGCCCAGCACAGGGGCGAAATCAGCCCCAGCATTTT.